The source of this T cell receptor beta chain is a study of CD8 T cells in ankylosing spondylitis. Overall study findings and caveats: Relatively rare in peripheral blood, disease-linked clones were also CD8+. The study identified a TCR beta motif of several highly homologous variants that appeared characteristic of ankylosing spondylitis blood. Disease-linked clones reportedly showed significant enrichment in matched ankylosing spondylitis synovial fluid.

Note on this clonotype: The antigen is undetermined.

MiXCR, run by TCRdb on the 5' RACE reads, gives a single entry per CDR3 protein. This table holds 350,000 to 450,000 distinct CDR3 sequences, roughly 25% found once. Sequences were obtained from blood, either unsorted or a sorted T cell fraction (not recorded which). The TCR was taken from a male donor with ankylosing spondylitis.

CDR3 residues: CASSLVFGKNEQFF. The CDR3 DNA reads as TGTGCCAGCAGCTTAGTTTTCGGGAAGAATGAGCAGTTCTTC. The chain is built from TRBV7-2 and TRBJ2-1; TRBD2 might be the D (5 bases). Deletions cut 1 base from V and 7 bases from J, with 11 bases between. In germline, CDR1 is SGHTA, CDR2 FQGNSA. CDR3 length equals 14 residues. The full variable domain, with the rest looked up from reference TRBV7-2 and TRBJ2-1, is GAGVSQSPSNKVTEKGKDVELRCDPISGHTALYWYRQSLGQGLEFLIYFQGNSAPDKSGLPSDRFSAERTGGSVSTLTIQRTQQEDSAVYLCASSLVFGKNEQFFGPGTRLTVL.